Listed below are T cell receptor beta chains from one sample, sequenced in a study of response to subunit inactivated influenza vaccine. Each CDR3 protein gets one entry after TCRdb re-called the RT-PCR reads with MiXCR. The sample has about 650,000 distinct CDR3 sequences; approximately 15% are singletons. The specimen was PBMCs from blood, collected 11 to 12 days after vaccination. All receptors derive from a man aged 45-60 years who received an inactivated influenza vaccine. The CDR3 runs from the conserved cysteine through the conserved F or W. D genes are given only for firm matches. Size values are once, few and many counts, or a class for expanded clones, and some rows have none.

size,D,J,length,V,CDR3,DNA
-,TRBD1,TRBJ1-1,12,TRBV2,CASSGDSTEAFF,TGTGCCAGCAGTGGGGACAGCACTGAAGCTTTCTTT
-,TRBD1,TRBJ2-7,18,TRBV6-5,CASSSQDRGRYRAYEQYF,TGTGCCAGCAGTTCTCAGGACAGGGGGAGATATCGCGCCTACGAGCAGTACTTC
few,-,TRBJ2-1,14,TRBV29-1,CSVEGLGEYNEQFF,TGCAGCGTTGAAGGACTAGGGGAATACAATGAGCAGTTCTTC
few,-,TRBJ1-1,13,TRBV11-3,CASSFSGETEAFF,TGTGCCAGCAGCTTTTCAGGGGAGACTGAAGCTTTCTTT
-,TRBD2,TRBJ2-4,17,TRBV4-3,CASSQDGPSGIKNIQYF,TGCGCCAGCAGCCAAGATGGACCTAGCGGGATCAAAAACATTCAGTACTTC
few,-,TRBJ2-7,13,TRBV7-6,CASSLAVRDEQYF,TGTGCCAGCAGCTTAGCGGTCAGGGACGAGCAGTACTTC
many,-,TRBJ1-1,12,TRBV7-9,CASSNRVWEAFF,TGTGCCAGCAGCAACAGGGTTTGGGAAGCTTTCTTT
-,-,TRBJ2-4,17,TRBV4-3,CASSQVVTTGGKNIQYF,TGCGCCAGCAGCCAAGTGGTGACAACCGGGGGTAAAAACATTCAGTACTTC
-,TRBD2,TRBJ2-3,16,TRBV25-1,CASSEREGGRQDTQYF,TGTGCCAGCAGTGAACGGGAGGGTGGTCGTCAAGATACGCAGTATTTT
-,-,TRBJ1-4,12,TRBV6-5,CASRNLAGKLFF,TGTGCCAGCAGGAATCTTGCCGGGAAACTGTTTTTT
-,-,TRBJ1-2,13,TRBV2,CATLGKHNYGYTF,TGTGCCACCCTTGGCAAGCACAACTATGGCTACACCTTC
few,-,TRBJ2-7,14,TRBV7-8,CASSQTGSFRPKYF,TGTGCCAGCAGCCAAACGGGCTCGTTCCGCCCGAAGTACTTC
few,-,TRBJ1-2,15,TRBV4-3,CASSLTRTASYGYTF,TGCGCCAGCAGCCTGACCCGGACCGCCAGTTATGGCTACACCTTC
few,-,TRBJ2-7,15,TRBV6-5,CASSYSTPPVREQYF,TGTGCCAGCAGTTACTCGACCCCTCCCGTGAGGGAGCAGTACTTC
many,-,TRBJ1-2,19,TRBV4-2,CASSQVLIPDPGRGYGYTF,TGTGCCAGCAGCCAAGTGCTAATTCCAGACCCGGGGAGGGGATATGGCTACACCTTC
-,-,TRBJ2-5,13,TRBV29-1,CSSRKTLKETQYF,TGCAGCTCCCGTAAGACGCTAAAAGAGACCCAGTACTTC
few,-,TRBJ2-7,15,TRBV19,CASSTRSGSSYEQYF,TGTGCCAGTAGTACCAGGAGCGGTAGCTCCTACGAGCAGTACTTC
-,TRBD2,TRBJ2-1,18,TRBV24-1,CATSQTTGTSGIDNEQFF,TGTGCCACCAGCCAGACTACCGGGACTAGCGGGATAGACAATGAGCAGTTCTTC
few,-,TRBJ1-5,13,TRBV10-3,CAIATGKDQPQHF,TGTGCCATCGCGACAGGTAAAGATCAGCCCCAGCATTTT
many,TRBD2,TRBJ2-5,16,TRBV11-2,CASSLALTSFVETQYF,TGTGCCAGCAGCTTAGCCCTGACTAGCTTTGTTGAGACCCAGTACTTC
few,-,TRBJ2-1,16,TRBV14,CASSRTRLVSGNEQFF,TGTGCCAGCAGCCGAACCCGACTAGTCTCCGGGAATGAGCAGTTCTTC
-,-,TRBJ2-7,15,TRBV28,CASSPRPGGSYEQYF,TGTGCCAGCAGTCCCCGCCCGGGCGGTAGTTACGAGCAGTACTTC
-,TRBD1,TRBJ2-7,16,TRBV18,CASSPYRDRGGYEQYF,TGTGCCAGCTCACCTTACCGGGACAGGGGAGGCTACGAGCAGTACTTC
few,TRBD2,TRBJ2-3,14,TRBV6-5,CASSYGGGIDTQYF,TGTGCCAGCAGTTACGGGGGGGGGATCGATACGCAGTATTTT
-,-,TRBJ2-6,16,TRBV12-3/TRBV12-4,CASSFLLDSGANVLTF,TGTGCCAGCAGTTTTCTGCTTGACTCTGGGGCCAACGTCCTGACTTTC